This T cell receptor beta chain was captured by sequencing in a study of post-analysis software for immune sequencing data. Study-wide context: Patients had relapsing-remitting, secondary progressive or progressive-relapsing multiple sclerosis; some lacked subtype. The study, taken as a whole, reports: Relative to controls, patients had about five TRBV segments at higher frequency, with TRBV5-6, TRBV5-1 and TRBV20-1 among these. Among multiple sclerosis patients, normalized Chao1 diversity was significantly below that of controls.

This CDR3 has 14 residues. Germline values: CDR1 LGHDT, CDR2 YNNKEL (reference sequence). With respect to this clonotype: Its antigen is still unknown. Germline and junction disagree at one end, which may indicate a read error.

Incorporated into the TCR beta cDNA libraries were unique molecular identifiers, which served to reduce PCR and sequencing biases. TCRdb fed the PCR reads into MiXCR, producing one record per CDR3 protein. This table holds hundreds of thousands of distinct CDR3 sequences, about 44% found once. V gene TRBV3-1 combines with J gene TRBJ2-3; maybe TRBD2 (6 bases). Source material: blood. The TCR originated in a girl aged 5 to 17 with multiple sclerosis. The CDR3 here is CASSKRVSIDTQYF. In nucleotides, the CDR3 is TGTGCCAGCAGCAAGCGGGTTAGCATAGATACGCAGTATTTT.